This T cell receptor (beta chain) is drawn from a study of Graves' ophthalmopathy and Graves' hyperthyroidism. Study overall: Peripheral blood sampling preceded any treatment and occurred at initial diagnosis.

Concerning this clonotype itself: Its antigen is still unknown.

Notes on the study in general: Classification of ophthalmopathy versus stable hyperthyroidism by a 13-signature model yielded around 90% sensitivity and approximately 79% specificity. Most expanded clonotypes from thyroid (those above 0.001 frequency) were also found in blood.

Someone took the PBMCs out of 8.5 to 10 ml of fresh peripheral blood. RNA served as the template for amplifying TCR beta CDR3 regions. First-round RT-PCR with HTBI primers preceded a second-round multiplex PCR. TCRdb reprocessed the multiplex PCR reads with MiXCR, giving one entry per CDR3 protein. Among hundreds of thousands of distinct CDR3 sequences, roughly 41% were seen once, and the ten largest hold roughly 3%. The clonotype originates from an adult man with Graves' ophthalmopathy. Sequenced sample: peripheral blood.

The CDR3 protein is CAISITSQGLAFF. The CDR3 DNA sequence: TGTGCCATCAGTATTACTAGCCAGGGGTTAGCTTTCTTT. The V and J genes are TRBV10-3 and TRBJ1-1, with D perhaps matching TRBD1 (6 bases). CDR1 is ENHRY, CDR2 SYGVKD, per germline. The CDR3 contains 13 residues. The V and J ends lost 5 bases and 10 bases respectively, with 17 bases between them.